This T cell receptor (beta chain) came from a study of CD8+CD57+ T cells in acquired aplastic anemia. General study points: Statistical testing detected no significant gap in CD8+ Simpson's diversity between patients and controls.

Germline V gene data show CDR1 as MNHEY and CDR2 as SVGAGI. V was pared by 2 bases and J by 5 bases, with 12 bases between. The CDR3 is 14 residues long. This clonotype was recorded many times. Its antigen is unidentified. For sequencing, patients were chosen who had shown expansion of CD8+CD57+ cells by flow cytometry. Blood sampling was performed on the patients, and none of them had received therapy by then. TCR beta VDJ and CDR3 profiles were obtained from a genomic DNA template. MiXCR, applied by TCRdb to the reads, yields one record per CDR3 protein. The sample holds approximately 190,000 distinct CDR3 sequences, less than 60% seen once.

What was sequenced was sorted CD4+, CD8+, or CD8+CD57+ T cells (not recorded which) from PBMCs. The rearrangement links TRBV6-5 to TRBJ1-1; weak D call: TRBD1 (6 bases). The source is a human donor with aplastic anemia. The CDR3 region is CASSYVRGKTEAFF. The CDR3, as DNA: TGTGCCAGCAGTTACGTCAGGGGCAAAACTGAAGCTTTCTTT.